This T cell receptor (beta chain) was sequenced for a study of CD8+CD57+ T cells in acquired aplastic anemia. Genomic DNA templated the TCR beta VDJ and CDR3 profiling. TCRdb re-called the reads with MiXCR, one entry per CDR3 protein. In the table there are 150,000 to 200,000 distinct CDR3 sequences, over 60% of which are singletons. V lost 1 base and J 8 bases, leaving 13 bases between the germline ends. The V gene's germline CDR1 is SEHNR and CDR2 FQNEAQ (reference sequence). The CDR3 is 14 amino acids. The chain carries TRBV7-9 and TRBJ2-3; D perhaps matches TRBD2 (6 bases). Sequenced: sorted CD4+, CD8+, or CD8+CD57+ T cells (not recorded which) from PBMCs. This receptor was identified in a human donor with severe aplastic anemia or a healthy control (not recorded which). The CDR3 DNA sequence: TGTGCCAGCAGCTTAGAAGCAGATAGCGGTACGCAGTATTTT. As protein: CASSLEADSGTQYF. The whole variable domain, filled in from reference TRBV7-9 and TRBJ2-3, reads DTGVSQNPRHKITKRGQNVTFRCDPISEHNRLYWYRQTLGQGPEFLTYFQNEAQLEKSRLLSDRFSAERPKGSFSTLEIQRTEQGDSAMYLCASSLEADSGTQYFGPGTRLTVL.